The entry below describes one T cell receptor beta chain. The data are from a study of blood T cell repertoires in COVID-19. Background on the study: PBMCs, B-cell-depleted T cells, or T cells provided the cDNA or gDNA that made up the material.

TCRdb's copy holds only in-frame clones and misses some; the assay was immunoSEQ multiplex PCR. The sample comprises some 140,000 clones, about 83% of which are singletons, and around 10% rests with the top ten. Germline values: CDR1 SGHAT, CDR2 FQDESV (reference sequence). V dropped 6 bases and J dropped 7; count of bases not matched to a gene: 9. This CDR3 contains 14 residues. The clonotype comes from a woman aged 60-75 years with COVID-19, enrolled during active disease. The genes are TRBV11-1 and TRBJ2-1; TRBD1 matches at 7 bases. The sequencing sample was made of peripheral blood. CDR3 protein: CASRSGQTPNEQFF. The CDR3, as DNA: TGTGCCAGCAGGTCGGGACAGACGCCGAATGAGCAGTTCTTC.